This T cell receptor beta chain emerged from a study of T cell responses to AZD1222 COVID-19 vaccine. Study-wide results and limits: The study identified only a handful of AZD1222 recipients as seropositive at baseline.

V was trimmed by 6 bases and J by 7 bases, leaving 21 bases between them. This CDR3 region has 15 residues. Germline-derived CDR1 and CDR2 are MNHEY and SVGAGI. Details on this clone: No antigen is known for it.

The table came from immunoSEQ multiplex PCR; TCRdb's copy has only in-frame clones and leaves some out. The data contain about 150,000 clones, about nine tenths of them singletons. The chain employs TRBV6-5 and TRBJ1-2; tentative D call: TRBD1 (5 bases). This TCR derives from an adult in good health. The sequenced sample was peripheral blood, obtained on day 0 of AZD1222 vaccination. Here the CDR3 reads CASRAGPLLPIGYTF. The CDR3 DNA reads TGTGCCAGCAGGGCGGGACCGCTCCTACCGATTGGCTACACCTTC.